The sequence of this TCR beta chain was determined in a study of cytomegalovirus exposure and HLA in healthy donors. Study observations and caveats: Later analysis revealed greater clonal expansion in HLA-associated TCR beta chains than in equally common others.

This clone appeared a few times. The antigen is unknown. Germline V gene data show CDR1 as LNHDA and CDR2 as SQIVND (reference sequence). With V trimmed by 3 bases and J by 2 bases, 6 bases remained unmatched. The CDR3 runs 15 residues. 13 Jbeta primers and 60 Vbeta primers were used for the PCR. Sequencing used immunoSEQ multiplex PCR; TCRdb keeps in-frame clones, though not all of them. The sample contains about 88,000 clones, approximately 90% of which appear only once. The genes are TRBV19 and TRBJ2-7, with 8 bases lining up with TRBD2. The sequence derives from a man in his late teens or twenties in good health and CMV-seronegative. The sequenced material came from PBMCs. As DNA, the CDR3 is TGTGCCAGTAGTATCCCCGGGGGGGGGCCCTACGAGCAGTACTTC. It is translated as CASSIPGGGPYEQYF.